The clone carrying this TCR beta chain was counted between two and nine times. The antigen remains unidentified. TCRdb re-called the 5' RACE reads through MiXCR, storing one row per CDR3 protein. The profile shows roughly 520,000 distinct CDR3 sequences, just over 20% of them singletons. The data belong to a study of T cells after yellow fever vaccination. General study findings and limits: Reappearance after the booster was seen for most primary-vaccination clones, at approximately 97% CD4 and 75% to 90% CD8.

After removal of 4 bases from V and 2 bases from J, the junction contained 13 bases not matched to a gene. This CDR3 contains 17 residues. The germline CDR1 and CDR2 sequences are SGHRS and YFSETQ. The sequence derives from a young man who received the YFV17D yellow fever vaccine. Sample: PBMCs, taken roughly 20 days after the first yellow fever vaccination. The V gene is TRBV5-1, the J gene TRBJ2-7, with 9 bases matching TRBD1. The DNA for the CDR3 is TGCGCCAGCAGCGACGTCCGGTTCCGGGACAGGGCCTACGAGCAGTACTTC. Amino acid sequence: CASSDVRFRDRAYEQYF.